Shown below are 7 T cell receptor beta chains from a single sample sequenced in a study of patients and donors after allogeneic stem cell transplantation. Using its own MiXCR run on the RT-PCR reads, TCRdb lists one record per CDR3 protein. The sample includes some 200,000 distinct CDR3 sequences, roughly 40% seen only once; the top ten take about 33%. The sample was blood, either unsorted or a sorted T cell fraction (not recorded which). The receptors here all came from a human donor who was either an allogeneic HSCT recipient or a stem cell or donor lymphocyte infusion donor (not recorded which). It is not recorded whose cells these are; they may come from a transplant donor.

The rearrangement links TRBV18 to TRBJ2-7; TRBD1 aligns across 8 bases. This CDR3 is 15 amino acids long. The V gene's germline CDR1 is KGHSH and CDR2 LQKENI. V trimming: 5 bases; J trimming: 0 bases; junction bases outside the gene matches: 6. CDR3 protein: CASSSRDRHSYEQYF. The CDR3, as DNA: TGTGCCAGCTCATCCCGGGACAGGCACTCCTACGAGCAGTACTTC.

The rearrangement links TRBV12-3 or TRBV12-4 to TRBJ1-3, with D tentatively TRBD1 (5 bases). This CDR3 has 14 amino acids. Trimming cost V 3 bases and J 6 bases, with 12 bases left between them. The CDR3 region has the DNA TGTGCCAGCAGTTTGGGGGAATGGGAAAACACCATATATTTT. Translation: CASSLGEWENTIYF.

The chain recombines TRBV15 with TRBJ2-7, with TRBD2 matching over 8 bases. This CDR3 is built from 16 residues. Germline values: CDR1 LNHNV, CDR2 YYDKDF (reference sequence). V was pared by 0 bases and J by 2 bases, with 6 bases of the junction left unmatched. The CDR3 is CATSRDRSGVTYEQYF. The DNA of the CDR3 is TGTGCCACCAGCAGAGACCGTAGCGGGGTAACCTACGAGCAGTACTTC.

This clonotype is a singleton in its sample. The chain carries TRBV29-1 and TRBJ2-7; 13 bases fit TRBD2. Per germline, CDR1 SQVTM and CDR2 ANQGSEA. V gave up 4 bases and J gave up 4 bases; unmatched junction bases: 4. The CDR3 covers 14 residues. In DNA, the CDR3 is TGCAGCGTTGGGACTAGCGGGAGAGGGTACGAGCAGTACTTC. It encodes CSVGTSGRGYEQYF.

The genes are TRBV3-1 and TRBJ1-3; the D is unclear. The CDR3 has 15 amino acids. CDR1 and CDR2 (germline): LGHDT, YNNKEL (reference sequence). Deletions cut 0 bases from V and 3 bases from J, with 9 bases between. The CDR3 reads CASSQELTYGNTIYF. The CDR3 DNA reads as TGTGCCAGCAGCCAAGAGCTCACATATGGAAACACCATATATTTT.

The chain couples TRBV7-9 to TRBJ2-2, with D unresolved. Germline CDR1 and CDR2: SEHNR and FQNEAQ (reference sequence). V lost 1 base and J lost 6, with 9 bases in between. The CDR3 has 14 residues. CDR3 residues: CASSLDPRAGELFF. CDR3 DNA: TGTGCCAGCAGCTTAGATCCTAGGGCCGGGGAGCTGTTTTTT. The whole variable domain, filled in from reference TRBV7-9 and TRBJ2-2, reads DTGVSQNPRHKITKRGQNVTFRCDPISEHNRLYWYRQTLGQGPEFLTYFQNEAQLEKSRLLSDRFSAERPKGSFSTLEIQRTEQGDSAMYLCASSLDPRAGELFFGEGSRLTVL.

This clonotype was found a few times. The chain couples TRBV29-1 to TRBJ1-2; 8 bases map to TRBD1. The junction had 4 bases not matched to a gene; V was cut back by 6 bases and J by 1 base. The CDR3 spans 13 residues. Germline CDR1 is SQVTM and CDR2 is ANQGSEA. CDR3 in DNA: TGCAGCGTCGACAGGGGAAATAACTATGGCTACACCTTC. As protein: CSVDRGNNYGYTF.